Presented here are 11 T cell receptor beta chains from one specimen sequenced in a study of blood T cells in healthy people across ages. For the second PCR, which ran for about 6 to 11 cycles, a sample-barcoded 5' primer and a J-beta primer mix were used. TCRdb called the 5' RACE reads again in MiXCR, with one record for every CDR3 protein. Of approximately 580,000 distinct CDR3 sequences in the sample, less than 25% were seen once. The same data also went into a second study, on T cells of mothers and their children.

The specimen sequenced was blood. The receptors stem from a boy aged 10-17 years in good health.

This sequence joins TRBV20-1 and TRBJ2-2, with TRBD1 matching 8 bases. The CDR3 length is 15 residues. Germline CDR1 DFQATT, CDR2 SNEGSKA (reference sequence). The V segment lost 2 bases and the J segment 6 bases; nucleotides outside the gene matches: 8. The CDR3 sequence: CSARLSGGNAGELFF. CDR3 nucleotides: TGCAGTGCTAGACTATCAGGGGGCAACGCCGGGGAGCTGTTTTTT.

This chain joins TRBV5-1 and TRBJ2-1; 7 positions match TRBD2. Unmatched junction bases numbered 14, after V lost 3 bases and J lost 2 bases. The CDR3 consists of 18 residues. CDR1 and CDR2 (germline): SGHRS, YFSETQ. The CDR3 loop is CASSWSGGSGMTYNEQFF. The CDR3 DNA follows: TGCGCCAGCAGCTGGTCTGGCGGGAGCGGTATGACCTACAATGAGCAGTTCTTC.

The chain joins TRBV20-1 to TRBJ2-7; 7 bases are a match to TRBD1. The V segment lost 6 bases and the J segment 5 bases; nucleotides outside the gene matches: 16. This CDR3 has 15 residues. Germline loops: CDR1 DFQATT, CDR2 SNEGSKA (reference sequence). CDR3 coding DNA: TGCAGTGCACGTCGGCGGTCAGGGGGAATCCACGAGCAGTACTTC. This gives the protein CSARRRSGGIHEQYF.

This clonotype was recorded a few times. The chain is built from TRBV9 and TRBJ2-3, with 7 positions matching TRBD2. Germline V gene data show CDR1 as SGDLS and CDR2 as YYNGEE. V gave up 4 bases and J gave up 6 bases; unmatched junction bases: 8. The CDR3 consists of 14 residues. CDR3 coding DNA: TGTGCCAGCAGCCGGGGGAGGGCGGGGGATACGCAGTATTTT. It is translated as CASSRGRAGDTQYF.

The genes are TRBV7-2 and TRBJ2-5, with TRBD2 identical over 10 bases. With 1 base clipped from V and 5 bases from J, the junction kept 4 bases outside the gene matches. The CDR3 runs to 15 residues. Per germline, CDR1 SGHTA and CDR2 FQGNSA. CDR3 DNA sequence: TGTGCCAGCAGCTTAGTTGGTAGCGGGAGGGAGACCCAGTACTTC. It codes for CASSLVGSGRETQYF.

CDR3 nucleotide sequence: TGTGCCAGCAGCCTAGATGGGACAGGGGTCTACGAGCAGTACTTC. Translation: CASSLDGTGVYEQYF. The V gene is TRBV9, the J gene TRBJ2-7; the match to TRBD1 covers 10 bases. Unmatched junction bases numbered 7, after V lost 4 bases and J lost 3 bases. This CDR3 has 15 amino acids. Germline lookup yields CDR1 SGDLS and CDR2 YYNGEE.

The chain uses TRBV4-2 and TRBJ1-5; unclear D gene. The CDR3 loop spans 15 amino acids. The V and J ends lost 4 bases and 8 bases respectively, with 18 bases between them. CDR1 and CDR2 (germline): LGHNA, YNFKEQ. The CDR3 reads CASSPGGGNGEPQHF. The DNA for the CDR3 is TGTGCCAGCAGCCCGGGTGGAGGGAACGGTGAGCCCCAGCATTTT.

V and J are TRBV4-3 and TRBJ2-5; 9 bases line up with TRBD2. The closer fit of TRBJ2-1 to the DNA end suggests the J call may be wrong. CDR3 length equals 17 residues. Germline V gene sequence: CDR1 LGHNA, CDR2 YSLEER. The CDR3 sequence is CASSQAYGLAGEDEQFF. The CDR3 bases are TGCGCCAGCAGCCAAGCTTACGGATTAGCGGGAGAGGATGAGCAGTTCTTC.

This clonotype has a count of ten or more. The rearrangement links TRBV3-1 to TRBJ2-7, with TRBD2 as a possible D gene (6 bases). Trimming removed 4 bases at V and 4 bases at J, with 11 bases between. CDR3 size: 13 residues. Germline CDR1 reads LGHDT; CDR2 reads YNNKEL (reference sequence). The CDR3: CASSRGLQYEQYF. CDR3 nucleotide sequence: TGTGCCAGCAGCCGGGGACTCCAATACGAGCAGTACTTC.

With regard to this clonotype: A much larger clone differs from this one at a single base, so this may be a read error. V is TRBV4-3 and J is TRBJ2-7; D might be TRBD1 or TRBD2, each matching 5 bases. The germline gives CDR1 LGHNA, CDR2 YSLEER. The CDR3 is 15 amino acids. The CDR3 nucleotides are TGCGCCAGCAGCCAAGATCTAGGGGACGTCTACGAGCAGTGCTTC. It translates to CASSQDLGDVYEQCF.

This clonotype came up many times. This rearrangement joins TRBV4-3 to TRBJ2-7; maybe TRBD1 (6 bases). From germline, CDR1 is LGHNA and CDR2 YSLEER. The CDR3 runs to 16 residues. The V end lost 0 bases, the J end lost 3 bases, and 15 bases lay between the germline ends. This CDR3 is CASSQDRAGDGYEQYF. CDR3 coding DNA: TGCGCCAGCAGCCAAGATAGGGCAGGGGACGGCTACGAGCAGTACTTC.